This TCR beta chain was captured by sequencing in a study of cytomegalovirus exposure and HLA in healthy donors (dated 2017 in TCRdb). A note on the overall study: A later analysis indicated that the 95 to 150 validation repertoires were generated on the platform also employed for the roughly 650 repertoires of the first cohort. The study was designed to test whether signatures of past pathogen exposure could be identified by cataloging public T cell receptors. Along with the approximately 650-subject first cohort, a separate validation cohort of over a hundred different subjects was used. The study combined high-throughput TCR immunosequencing, statistical association of individual TCRs with disease status, and machine learning to predict cytomegalovirus infection status. The research as a whole found: The validation cohort had no HLA typing available for a later analysis, so co-occurrence within that cohort was assessed over all 130 or so repertoires. While some public TCRs were present in many individuals, most TCR sequences turned up only very rarely across donors. The classifier was reported to diagnose cytomegalovirus status with high specificity and sensitivity in both the original and validation cohorts. The study gave a list of some 150 TCR beta chains associated with cytomegalovirus. In vitro tests confirmed that three of the cytomegalovirus-associated TCR beta chains recognize cytomegalovirus antigens. According to the authors, the approach could potentially be generalized to other disease states and immunological phenotypes. Of the cluster scores, 90% to 95% were above 0 in a later analysis, which found that TCRs clustered in the first cohort also tended to co-occur in the 120 validation repertoires.

From the cysteine through the phenylalanine, the CDR3 covers 17 amino acids. The CDR3 DNA has 51 bases and is translated from base 1. The germline V gene provides CDR1 MDHEN and CDR2 SYDVKM. Clipping removes 6 bases from V and 8 bases from J, with 16 as the unmatched junction base count. Receptor amplification or capture employed the immunoSEQ multiplex PCR assay. In the authors' own workflow: A statistical classification framework was developed to diagnose cytomegalovirus status using the catalog of TCR beta chain sequences. The immuneACCESS repertoire file appears here via TCRdb, limited to in-frame rearrangements. These files lack a portion of the clones; in checked studies, under half of the deficit traces to unresolved V genes, and the cause of the others is not known. The D gene and trimming were derived from the DNA, and the V and J assignments and clone size from that table. The sample table lists around 55,000 clones, over 75% of them with a count of one. About 3% of the sample is in the top ten clones.

On this clone: Its antigen target is currently unknown. No base qualities exist here, and no much larger clone lies one base off it.

The donors belonged to the validation cohort of 90 to 150 subjects, which was separate from the approximately 610-subject first cohort. This sequence uses TRBV28 and TRBJ1-2, with 12 bases in between that match TRBD1. This sequence was found in a man aged 18 to 29 in good health and CMV-seronegative. Sequencing was performed on PBMCs. The CDR3 has the sequence CASRPGTGGASLLGYTF. The bases are TGTGCCAGCAGGCCCGGGACAGGGGGCGCCTCGCTTCTAGGCTACACCTTC.